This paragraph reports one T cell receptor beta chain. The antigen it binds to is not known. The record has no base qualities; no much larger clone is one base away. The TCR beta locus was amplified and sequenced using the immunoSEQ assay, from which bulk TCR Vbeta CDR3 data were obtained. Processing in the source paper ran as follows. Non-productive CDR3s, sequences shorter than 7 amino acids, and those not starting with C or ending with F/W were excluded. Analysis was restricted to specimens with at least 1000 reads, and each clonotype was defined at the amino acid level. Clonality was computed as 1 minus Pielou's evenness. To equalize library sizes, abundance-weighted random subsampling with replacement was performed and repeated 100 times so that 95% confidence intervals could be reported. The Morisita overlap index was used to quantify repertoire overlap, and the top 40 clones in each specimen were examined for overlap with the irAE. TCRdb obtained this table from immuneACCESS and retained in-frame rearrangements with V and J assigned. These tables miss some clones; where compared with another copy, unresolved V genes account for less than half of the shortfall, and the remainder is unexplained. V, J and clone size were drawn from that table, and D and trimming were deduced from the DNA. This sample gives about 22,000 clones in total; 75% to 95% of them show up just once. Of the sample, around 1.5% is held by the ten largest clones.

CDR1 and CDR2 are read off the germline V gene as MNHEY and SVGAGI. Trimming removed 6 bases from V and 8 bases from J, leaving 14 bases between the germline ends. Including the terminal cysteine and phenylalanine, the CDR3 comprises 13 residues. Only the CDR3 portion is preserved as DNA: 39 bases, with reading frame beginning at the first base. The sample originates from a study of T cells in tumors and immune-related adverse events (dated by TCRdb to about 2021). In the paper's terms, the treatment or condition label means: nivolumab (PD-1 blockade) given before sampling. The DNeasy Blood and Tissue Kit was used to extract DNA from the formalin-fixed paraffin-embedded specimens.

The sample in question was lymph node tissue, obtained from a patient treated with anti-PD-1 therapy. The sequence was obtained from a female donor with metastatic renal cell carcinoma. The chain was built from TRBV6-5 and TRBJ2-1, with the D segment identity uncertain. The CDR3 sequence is CASSRARADEQFF. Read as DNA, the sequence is TGTGCCAGCAGCCGTGCAAGGGCCGATGAGCAGTTCTTC.